The 30 T cell receptor beta chains reported below all come from one sample, sequenced in a study of blood T cell repertoires in COVID-19. Clones were sequenced by immunoSEQ multiplex PCR, and TCRdb holds only the in-frame ones, with some missing. This table holds 400,000 to 550,000 clones, around 89% found once. The specimen sequenced was peripheral blood. Receptors were obtained from a woman in her thirties with acute or convalescent COVID-19.

This chain links TRBV24-1 with TRBJ2-5; D unclear. V lost 0 bases and J 2 bases, leaving 9 bases between the germline ends. Germline lookup yields CDR1 KGHDR and CDR2 SFDVKD. CDR3 length equals 15 residues. CDR3 sequence: CATSDLKQHQETQYF. The CDR3 DNA is TGTGCCACCAGTGATTTGAAACAACATCAAGAGACCCAGTACTTC.

Remarks on this clone: Other nucleotide sequences in the sample specify the same CDR3. This sequence joins TRBV7-2 and TRBJ2-7; 9 bases are a match to TRBD1. CDR1 is SGHTA and CDR2 is FQGNSA in the germline V gene. The junction had 11 bases not matched to a gene; V was cut back by 5 bases and J by 3 bases. The CDR3 contains 16 residues. DNA of the CDR3: TGTGCCAGCAGCACAGCCGCGGGACAGGGAAACTACGAGCAGTACTTC. Its translation is CASSTAAGQGNYEQYF.

The rearrangement uses TRBV6-5 and TRBJ1-6, with TRBD1 matching 7 bases. CDR1 MNHEY and CDR2 SVGAGI come from the germline V gene. The length of the CDR3 is 13 residues. With V trimmed by 8 bases and J by 6 bases, 4 bases remained unmatched. CDR3 nucleotide sequence: TGTGCCAGCGTAAGACAGGGTAATTCACCCCTCCACTTT. It codes for CASVRQGNSPLHF.

A few counts support this clone. V is TRBV4-1 and J is TRBJ1-5; the D gene is possibly TRBD1 (5 bases). Germline V CDR1 and CDR2: MGHRA, YSYEKL. The CDR3 is made up of 16 amino acids. The V gene lost 1 base and the J gene lost 3 bases, with 13 bases spanning the gap. DNA of the CDR3: TGCGCCAGCAGCCAAGTAAGACAGCGCCTCAATCAGCCCCAGCATTTT. Amino acids: CASSQVRQRLNQPQHF.

The genes are TRBV9 and TRBJ2-3; D ambiguous. The CDR3 is 14 residues long. Germline CDR1 reads SGDLS; CDR2 reads YYNGEE. The V gene lost 3 bases and the J gene lost 6 bases, with 14 bases spanning the gap. As DNA, the CDR3 is TGTGCCAGCAGCGCATCGACCGAGGTTGATACGCAGTATTTT. This gives the protein CASSASTEVDTQYF. Drawing the rest from reference TRBV9 and TRBJ2-3, the complete variable domain is DSGVTQTPKHLITATGQRVTLRCSPRSGDLSVYWYQQSLDQGLQFLIQYYNGEERAKGNILERFSAQQFPDLHSELNLSSLELGDSALYFCASSASTEVDTQYFGPGTRLTVL.

This rearrangement joins TRBV20-1 to TRBJ1-2, with D perhaps matching TRBD1 (6 bases). The CDR3 has 15 residues. The germline V and J ends were trimmed by 3 bases and 5 bases, with 19 bases remaining between them. Germline V gene sequence: CDR1 DFQATT, CDR2 SNEGSKA (reference sequence). CDR3 residues: CSASLVAGEGYGYTF. CDR3 nucleotide sequence: TGCAGTGCTAGTCTGGTGGCAGGGGAAGGGTATGGCTACACCTTC.

The chain is built from TRBV18 and TRBJ1-1, with no clear D. The CDR3 consists of 16 residues. The V end was cut by 5 bases, the J end by 0 bases, with 16 bases between. CDR1 and CDR2 from the germline V gene are KGHSH and LQKENI. The CDR3 loop is CASSGTTGSLNTEAFF. CDR3 bases: TGTGCCAGCTCAGGTACGACGGGATCCCTGAACACTGAAGCTTTCTTT.

This chain connects TRBV28 to TRBJ2-7; D perhaps matches TRBD2 (6 bases). The V end lost 5 bases, the J end lost 2 bases, and 13 bases lay between the germline ends. The CDR3 is 14 amino acids. Germline CDR1 and CDR2: MDHEN and SYDVKM. This chain's CDR3 is CASSRLGEAYEQYF. In nucleotides, the CDR3 is TGTGCCAGCAGTCGCCTCGGGGAGGCCTACGAGCAGTACTTC.

This sequence joins TRBV28 and TRBJ1-4, with D unclear. This CDR3 is 14 amino acids long. The V end lost 3 bases, the J end lost 8 bases, and 13 bases lay between the germline ends. Per germline, CDR1 MDHEN and CDR2 SYDVKM. The CDR3 nucleotides read TGTGCCAGCAGTTTTACGGGAGGTAGGGAAAAACTGTTTTTT. Its translation: CASSFTGGREKLFF.

The chain combines TRBV19 with TRBJ2-1; TRBD2 matches at 11 bases. Germline V CDR1 and CDR2: LNHDA, SQIVND (reference sequence). CDR3 length equals 16 residues. The V and J ends lost 3 bases and 7 bases, in that order; junction bases with no gene match: 8. The CDR3 sequence: CASSMLAGGSRNEQFF. Here the CDR3 DNA reads TGTGCCAGTAGTATGTTAGCGGGGGGGTCTAGGAATGAGCAGTTCTTC.

The chain recombines TRBV6-6 with TRBJ1-4; the D is unclear. Germline V CDR1 and CDR2: MNHNY, SVGAGI (reference sequence). With 2 bases removed from V and 8 bases from J, the gap between germline ends came to 9 bases. The CDR3 consists of 13 residues. CDR3 protein: CASSYAQMEKLFF. Here the CDR3 DNA reads TGTGCCAGCAGTTACGCCCAGATGGAAAAACTGTTTTTT.

This rearrangement joins TRBV18 to TRBJ2-7, with TRBD1 as a possible D gene (5 bases). The CDR3 covers 13 residues. Per the germline V gene, CDR1 is KGHSH and CDR2 is LQKENI. Trimming took off 3 bases at V and 9 bases at J, with 15 bases between the two ends. This CDR3 is CASSPGASLGQYF. The DNA of the CDR3 is TGTGCCAGCTCACCTGGGGCCTCTCTCGGGCAGTACTTC.

V and J are TRBV5-4 and TRBJ1-1, with 8 bases that match TRBD1. V dropped 4 bases and J dropped 6; count of bases not matched to a gene: 11. Germline CDR1 and CDR2: SGHNT and YYREEE (reference sequence). CDR3 size: 15 residues. DNA for the CDR3: TGTGCCAGCAGCACCCAACCCGACAGGGGAGCTGAAGCTTTCTTT. As protein: CASSTQPDRGAEAFF. The variable domain in full, completed from reference TRBV5-4 and TRBJ1-1, reads ETGVTQSPTHLIKTRGQQVTLRCSSQSGHNTVSWYQQALGQGPQFIFQYYREEENGRGNFPPRFSGLQFPNYSSELNVNALELDDSALYLCASSTQPDRGAEAFFGQGTRLTVV.

This chain connects TRBV30 to TRBJ2-5; 7 bases fit TRBD1. The V and J ends lost 2 bases and 5 bases, in that order; junction bases with no gene match: 11. The CDR3 is made up of 15 amino acids. Germline V gives CDR1 GTSNPN, CDR2 SVGIG (reference sequence). The CDR3 DNA reads TGTGCCTGGAGTCGATTCCGACAGGGACGTGAGACCCAGTACTTC. It translates to CAWSRFRQGRETQYF. The full variable domain, in which reference TRBV30 and TRBJ2-5 provide the parts outside the CDR3, is SQTIHQWPATLVQPVGSPLSLECTVEGTSNPNLYWYRQAAGRGLQLLFYSVGIGQISSEVPQNLSASRPQDRQFILSSKKLLLSDSGFYLCAWSRFRQGRETQYFGPGTRLLVL.

CDR3 bases: TGTGCCACCAGTGATTCCGGGGGTTCTAGCTACAATGAGCAGTTCTTC. Encoded protein: CATSDSGGSSYNEQFF. The chain has TRBV24-1 and TRBJ2-1; TRBD2 is a possible D gene (6 bases). Trimming pared 2 bases from V and 3 bases from J, leaving 13 bases between. There are 16 residues in the CDR3. Germline V gene data show CDR1 as KGHDR and CDR2 as SFDVKD.

In this sample, this clone turned up once. The chain joins TRBV27 to TRBJ2-7; 11 bases agree with TRBD1. Germline CDR1 is MNHEY and CDR2 is SMNVEV (reference sequence). There are 14 residues in the CDR3. Trimming took 7 bases from V and 6 from J; bases not matched to a gene: 8. The CDR3 DNA is TGTGCCAGCACCAATGGACAGGGGGCCCGCGAGCAGTACTTC. Translated, it gives CASTNGQGAREQYF.

The gene calls are TRBV12-3 or TRBV12-4 and TRBJ2-3; weak D call: TRBD1 (6 bases). V was pared by 7 bases and J by 1 base, with 9 bases between. The CDR3 has 13 amino acids. This CDR3 reads CASIRTGTDTQYF. The CDR3 nucleotides read TGTGCCAGCATTAGGACAGGCACAGATACGCAGTATTTT.

The V call is TRBV6-2 or TRBV6-3, the J call TRBJ1-2; 8 bases map to TRBD1. V dropped 4 bases and J dropped 0; count of bases not matched to a gene: 10. Germline CDR1 reads MNHEY; CDR2 reads SVGEGT. There are 17 residues in the CDR3. CDR3 region: CASSFAGTGQSNYGYTF. The DNA for the CDR3 is TGTGCCAGCAGTTTCGCCGGGACAGGACAATCTAACTATGGCTACACCTTC.

This chain uses TRBV19 with TRBJ2-7; weak D call: TRBD1 (6 bases). This CDR3 region has 13 residues. Trimming left V 4 bases short and J 7 bases short, with 14 bases between. Germline lookup yields CDR1 LNHDA and CDR2 SQIVND (reference sequence). The CDR3, as DNA: TGTGCCAGTAGTACTAACAGGGCTGAAGAGCAGTACTTC. Amino acid sequence: CASSTNRAEEQYF.

The chain joins TRBV7-9 to TRBJ1-4; D gene unclear. The V and J ends lost 5 bases and 2 bases respectively, with 12 bases between them. Germline values: CDR1 SEHNR, CDR2 FQNEAQ (reference sequence). The CDR3 extends over 15 amino acids. The CDR3 region is CASSPDTYTNEKLFF. As DNA, the CDR3 is TGTGCCAGCAGCCCTGATACATACACTAATGAAAAACTGTTTTTT.

This chain links TRBV7-9 with TRBJ2-1; a weak D match, TRBD1 (5 bases). V gave up 1 base and J gave up 4 bases, with 11 bases separating them. CDR3 length: 15 amino acids. Germline V gene data show CDR1 as SEHNR and CDR2 as FQNEAQ (reference sequence). In DNA form, the CDR3 reads TGTGCCAGCAGCTTAGGAGTTCAGGGATACAATGAGCAGTTCTTC. Translation: CASSLGVQGYNEQFF.

The chain links TRBV18 to TRBJ2-7, with 9 bases lining up with TRBD1. The CDR3 is 14 residues long. The trim removed 2 bases at V and 4 bases at J, leaving 3 bases unmatched. CDR1 and CDR2 (germline): KGHSH, LQKENI. This chain's CDR3 is CASSPSGQGYEQYF. Written as DNA, the CDR3 is TGTGCCAGCTCACCATCCGGACAGGGGTACGAGCAGTACTTC.

The V call is TRBV15, the J call TRBJ2-1; no reliable D call. The V end was cut by 0 bases, the J end by 11 bases, with 14 bases between. CDR1 is LNHNV, CDR2 YYDKDF, per germline (reference sequence). The CDR3 loop spans 14 amino acids. CDR3 region: CATSRDLDPTQQFF. CDR3 nucleotides: TGTGCCACCAGCAGAGATCTTGACCCGACTCAGCAGTTCTTC.

V is TRBV7-2 and J is TRBJ1-3; weak D call: TRBD1 (5 bases). This CDR3 spans 15 amino acids. The V end lost 2 bases, the J end lost 2 bases, and 10 bases lay between the germline ends. Germline V gives CDR1 SGHTA, CDR2 FQGNSA. The CDR3 sequence is CASSLQGLTGNTIYF. The CDR3 DNA follows: TGTGCCAGCAGCTTACAGGGACTAACTGGAAACACCATATATTTT.

The chain has TRBV5-6 and TRBJ2-7, with D tentatively TRBD2 (5 bases). The germline V and J ends were trimmed by 4 bases and 4 bases, with 12 bases remaining between them. CDR1 is SGHDT and CDR2 is YYEEEE in the germline V gene. The CDR3 runs 13 residues. The CDR3, as DNA: TGTGCCAGCAGCCCCTGGAGGAGTTACGAGCAGTACTTC. Amino acid sequence: CASSPWRSYEQYF. Filled out from reference TRBV5-6 and TRBJ2-7, the complete variable domain reads DAGVTQSPTHLIKTRGQQVTLRCSPKSGHDTVSWYQQALGQGPQFIFQYYEEEERQRGNFPDRFSGHQFPNYSSELNVNALLLGDSALYLCASSPWRSYEQYFGPGTRLTVT.

The V call is TRBV2, the J call TRBJ1-2, with 7 bases fitting TRBD1. The CDR3 totals 14 residues. Germline CDR1 and CDR2: SNHLY and FYNNEI. The V and J ends lost 5 bases and 4 bases, in that order; junction bases with no gene match: 7. The CDR3 DNA follows: TGTGCCAGCAGTCAAGGGACAGATATCTATGGCTACACCTTC. Its protein product is CASSQGTDIYGYTF.

CDR3 in DNA: TGTGCCAGCAGTTTAGACAGGGGGCATTGGGGCTACACCTTC. Translation gives CASSLDRGHWGYTF. The chain carries TRBV28 and TRBJ1-2; 10 nucleotides align to TRBD1. The junction had 5 bases not matched to a gene; V was cut back by 2 bases and J by 8 bases. Germline V gene sequence: CDR1 MDHEN, CDR2 SYDVKM. The CDR3 runs 14 residues.

The chain joins TRBV9 to TRBJ1-4; 10 bases agree with TRBD1. Trimming cost V 5 bases and J 0 bases; bases outside gene matches: 4. The germline V gene has CDR1 SGDLS and CDR2 YYNGEE. CDR3 length equals 16 residues. The CDR3 loop is CASRRGTGATNEKLFF. The CDR3 DNA follows: TGTGCCAGCAGGAGGGGGACAGGGGCAACTAATGAAAAACTGTTTTTT. Looking up the rest from reference TRBV9 and TRBJ1-4 gives the full variable domain: DSGVTQTPKHLITATGQRVTLRCSPRSGDLSVYWYQQSLDQGLQFLIQYYNGEERAKGNILERFSAQQFPDLHSELNLSSLELGDSALYFCASRRGTGATNEKLFFGSGTQLSVL.

The chain employs TRBV14 and TRBJ2-5; possibly TRBD2 for D (5 bases). Trimming took 2 bases from V and 5 from J, leaving 21 bases between them. CDR1 is SGHDN, CDR2 FVKESK, per germline. CDR3 length: 17 residues. The CDR3 sequence is CASSQFGAVLLKETQYF. The CDR3 DNA sequence: TGTGCCAGCAGCCAATTCGGAGCGGTCCTGCTCAAGGAGACCCAGTACTTC.

V is TRBV28 and J is TRBJ1-5; the match to TRBD1 covers 12 bases. The CDR3 length is 16 residues. V gave up 9 bases and J gave up 0 bases; unmatched junction bases: 6. CDR1 and CDR2 from the germline V gene are MDHEN and SYDVKM. CDR3 loop: CASTGQGALSNQPQHF. CDR3 coding DNA: TGTGCCAGTACGGGACAGGGGGCTCTTAGCAATCAGCCCCAGCATTTT.